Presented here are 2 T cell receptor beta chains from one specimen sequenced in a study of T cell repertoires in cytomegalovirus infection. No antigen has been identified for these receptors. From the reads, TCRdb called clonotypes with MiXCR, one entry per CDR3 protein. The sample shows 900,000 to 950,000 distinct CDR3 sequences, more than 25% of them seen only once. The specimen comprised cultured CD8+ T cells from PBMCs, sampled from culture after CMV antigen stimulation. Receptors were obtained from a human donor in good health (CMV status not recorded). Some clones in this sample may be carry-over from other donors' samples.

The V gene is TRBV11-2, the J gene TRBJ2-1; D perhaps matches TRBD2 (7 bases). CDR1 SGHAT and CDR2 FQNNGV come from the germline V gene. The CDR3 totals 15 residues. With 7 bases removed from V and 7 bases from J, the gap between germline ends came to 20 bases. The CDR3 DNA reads TGTGCCAGCAACCCGTGGGAGGGGGGCGGGAATGAGCAGTTCTTC. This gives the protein CASNPWEGGGNEQFF. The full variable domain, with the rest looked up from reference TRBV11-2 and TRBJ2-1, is EAGVAQSPRYKIIEKRQSVAFWCNPISGHATLYWYQQILGQGPKLLIQFQNNGVVDDSQLPKDRFSAERLKGVDSTLKIQPAKLEDSAVYLCASNPWEGGGNEQFFGPGTRLTVL.

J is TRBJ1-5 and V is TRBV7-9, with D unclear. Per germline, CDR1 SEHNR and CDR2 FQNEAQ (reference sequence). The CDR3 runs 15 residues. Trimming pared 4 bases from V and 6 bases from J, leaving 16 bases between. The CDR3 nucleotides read TGTGCCAGCAGCTCCGCTTCGAGGGCGGGTCAGCCCCAGCATTTT. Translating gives CASSSASRAGQPQHF.